Below, 29 T cell receptor beta chains from the same sample are listed, as sequenced in a study of blood T cells in healthy people across ages. A sample-barcoded 5' primer and a J-beta primer mix were used in a second PCR of roughly 6 to 12 cycles. TCRdb recomputed calls from the 5' RACE reads with MiXCR, one row per CDR3 protein. The table records some 290,000 distinct CDR3 sequences, 25% to 30% of them present only once. The sample comprised blood. The receptors stem from a woman aged 70 to 79 in good health.

This clonotype has a handful of counts. This sequence joins TRBV7-2 and TRBJ2-1, with D possibly being TRBD1 (6 bases). Trimming took off 5 bases at V and 8 bases at J, with 16 bases between the two ends. The CDR3 runs to 14 residues. Germline V gene sequence: CDR1 SGHTA, CDR2 FQGNSA. The CDR3 sequence is CASSKPGHKDEQFF. CDR3 sequence (DNA): TGTGCCAGCAGCAAACCGGGACATAAGGATGAGCAGTTCTTC.

This clonotype was seen at least ten times. This sequence joins TRBV4-2 and TRBJ2-5; D could derive from TRBD1 or TRBD2 (5 bases each). In germline, CDR1 is LGHNA, CDR2 YNFKEQ. This CDR3 region has 16 residues. V was clipped by 8 bases and J by 4 bases, with 23 bases between them. CDR3 amino acids: CASGGSPASRAETQYF. The CDR3 coding sequence is TGTGCCAGCGGGGGATCCCCCGCTTCCAGGGCAGAGACCCAGTACTTC.

The V and J genes are TRBV3-1 and TRBJ1-5; D is uncertain. V dropped 6 bases and J dropped 3 bases, with 9 bases sitting between them. Germline V gene sequence: CDR1 LGHDT, CDR2 YNNKEL (reference sequence). CDR3 size: 13 residues. The DNA of the CDR3 is TGTGCCAGCAGTTACGGGATCAATCAGCCCCAGCATTTT. It specifies CASSYGINQPQHF.

V usage is TRBV7-2 and J usage is TRBJ1-2; D gene ambiguous. The CDR3 has 12 amino acids. The germline CDR1 and CDR2 sequences are SGHTA and FQGNSA. Trimming pared 2 bases from V and 5 bases from J, leaving 6 bases between. CDR3 residues: CASSLNIYGYTF. In nucleotides, the CDR3 is TGTGCCAGCAGCTTAAATATTTATGGCTACACCTTC.

This clonotype was seen only a few times. V is TRBV14 and J is TRBJ2-5; D is ambiguous. TRBJ2-1 explains the end of the DNA better; the J call may be wrong. CDR1 and CDR2 from the germline V gene are SGHDN and FVKESK. The CDR3 totals 15 residues. CDR3 nucleotides: TGTGCCAGCAGCCAAGAAGTTTCGCCTGTGGGTGAGCAGTTCTTC. This translates into CASSQEVSPVGEQFF.

In its sample, this clonotype was seen once. V usage is TRBV20-1 and J usage is TRBJ1-1; perhaps TRBD1 as D (6 bases). V lost 6 bases and J lost 2, with 16 bases in between. Germline CDR1 DFQATT, CDR2 SNEGSKA (reference sequence). The CDR3 has 14 residues. In nucleotides, the CDR3 is TGCAGTGCCCTGGCGGGGGGGGCAAACACTGAAGCTTTCTTT. Translated, it gives CSALAGGANTEAFF.

This chain's CDR3 is CSARDPGLGTDTQYF. The CDR3 DNA follows: TGCAGTGCTAGAGATCCCGGACTAGGCACAGATACGCAGTATTTT. The chain couples TRBV20-1 to TRBJ2-3; 7 bases agree with TRBD2. With V trimmed by 0 bases and J by 1 base, 4 bases remained unmatched. Germline assignment: CDR1 DFQATT and CDR2 SNEGSKA (reference sequence). The CDR3 is 15 residues long.

This rearrangement joins TRBV11-2 to TRBJ2-7; D uncertain. The CDR3 spans 11 residues. Germline CDR1 and CDR2: SGHAT and FQNNGV. Trimming shortened V by 4 bases and J by 6 bases, and 7 bases separated the two germline ends. Here the CDR3 reads CASSSGGEQYF. The DNA of the CDR3 is TGTGCCAGCAGCTCAGGTGGCGAGCAGTACTTC.

In DNA, the CDR3 is TGTGCCAGCAGCTTGATAACGGTGAATGAGCAGTTCTTC. Translating it yields CASSLITVNEQFF. The genes are TRBV5-5 and TRBJ2-1; D remains ambiguous. Per germline, CDR1 SGHKS and CDR2 YYEKEE (reference sequence). The V gene lost 1 base and the J gene lost 7 bases, with 9 bases spanning the gap. This CDR3 is 13 amino acids long.

In this sample, this clonotype turned up a few times. The chain is built from TRBV6-5 and TRBJ2-7; tentative D call: TRBD1 (5 bases). Trimming took off 5 bases at V and 2 bases at J, with 10 bases between the two ends. The germline CDR1 and CDR2 sequences are MNHEY and SVGAGI. This CDR3 is built from 13 residues. For the CDR3, the DNA is TGTGCCAGCAGTAAAACAGGACCCTACGAGCAGTACTTC. Encoded protein: CASSKTGPYEQYF.

The gene calls are TRBV4-3 and TRBJ2-2; possible D gene TRBD2, 5 bases. V lost 0 bases and J 4 bases, leaving 9 bases between the germline ends. This CDR3 contains 15 residues. The germline gives CDR1 LGHNA, CDR2 YSLEER. The CDR3 bases are TGCGCCAGCAGCCAAGATCGGGATTTCACCGGGGAGCTGTTTTTT. Protein: CASSQDRDFTGELFF.

A remark on this clonotype: At one of its ends the junction is not consistent with the germline gene, which may arise from a read error. This chain uses TRBV10-3 with TRBJ2-3, with TRBD2 matching over 13 bases. The CDR3 extends over 15 amino acids. The germline CDR1 and CDR2 sequences are ENHRY and SYGVKD. The DNA for the CDR3 is TGCGCCAGCAGGGGACTAGCGGGGCTCACAGATACGCAGTATTTT. Its protein product is CASRGLAGLTDTQYF.

The chain couples TRBV20-1 to TRBJ2-5; 11 positions agree with TRBD2. The J call may not be correct, given that the DNA end is closer to TRBJ2-1. CDR1 is DFQATT, CDR2 SNEGSKA, per germline (reference sequence). The CDR3 is 14 residues long. Here the CDR3 reads CSATTSGKTYEQFF. DNA of the CDR3: TGCAGTGCTACGACTAGCGGGAAGACATATGAGCAGTTCTTC.

V gene TRBV29-1 combines with J gene TRBJ2-3, with TRBD2 matching 13 bases. The CDR3 totals 14 residues. Germline V CDR1 and CDR2: SQVTM, ANQGSEA. Trimming removed 8 bases from V and 4 bases from J; junction bases left unmatched: 6. CDR3 residues: CSLRLAGGADTQYF. Written as DNA, the CDR3 is TGCAGCCTTAGACTAGCGGGAGGCGCAGATACGCAGTATTTT.

The V and J genes are TRBV6-1 and TRBJ1-2; D is uncertain. Germline CDR1 reads MNHNS; CDR2 reads SASEGT. The CDR3 covers 14 residues. The V end lost 0 bases, the J end lost 2 bases, and 7 bases lay between the germline ends. CDR3 region: CASSEAAENYGYTF. The CDR3 DNA reads as TGTGCCAGCAGTGAAGCGGCCGAGAACTATGGCTACACCTTC.

This chain joins TRBV18 and TRBJ2-7; 7 bases are a match to TRBD2. The V segment lost 6 bases and the J segment 4 bases; nucleotides outside the gene matches: 12. The germline CDR1 and CDR2 sequences are KGHSH and LQKENI. The CDR3 length is 15 residues. The CDR3 loop reads CASSIFREGRYEQYF. In DNA form, the CDR3 reads TGTGCCAGCTCTATTTTCAGGGAGGGAAGGTACGAGCAGTACTTC.

In its sample, this clonotype was seen a few times. The conserved phenylalanine or tryptophan is not found at the CDR3 terminus, so this likely reflects a read error. The genes are TRBV29-1 and TRBJ1-4, with D uncertain. Germline loops: CDR1 SQVTM, CDR2 ANQGSEA. CDR3 length: 11 amino acids. Between the trimmed V and J ends, which lost 6 bases and 7 bases, there was a span of 9 bases. CDR3: CSVEQGEKLFS. The CDR3 DNA sequence: TGCAGCGTGGAACAAGGTGAAAAACTGTTTTCT.

The V call is TRBV18, the J call TRBJ2-1; 9 positions agree with TRBD2. Germline CDR1 reads KGHSH; CDR2 reads LQKENI. CDR3 size: 15 residues. V lost 3 bases, J lost 5 bases, and 5 bases stayed unmatched. The CDR3 DNA is TGTGCCAGCTCACCGGGACTAGCTCTGAACAATGAGCAGTTCTTC. Translated, it gives CASSPGLALNNEQFF.

This chain connects TRBV11-2 to TRBJ2-3, with D perhaps TRBD1 (8 bases). Germline V gives CDR1 SGHAT, CDR2 FQNNGV. CDR3 size: 14 residues. CDR3 bases: TGTGCTCTGGGAGGGACAGGCCCCACAGATACGCAGTATTTT. This sequence encodes CALGGTGPTDTQYF.

J is TRBJ2-7 and V is TRBV25-1; the match to TRBD1 covers 8 bases. J was trimmed by 7 bases and V by 7 bases; bases with no gene match: 9. Germline V gene sequence: CDR1 MGHDK, CDR2 SYGVNS. This CDR3 contains 13 residues. This chain's CDR3 is CASTTSGQAEQYF. CDR3 in DNA: TGTGCCAGCACGACATCGGGACAGGCTGAGCAGTACTTC.

The count of this clonotype is one. The chain combines TRBV20-1 with TRBJ2-3; D assignment may be TRBD1 or TRBD2 (5 bases each). CDR3 length: 15 amino acids. V was shortened by 5 bases and J by 3 bases, with 18 bases between the two germline ends. Germline V gene lookup returns CDR1 DFQATT and CDR2 SNEGSKA (reference sequence). Written as DNA, the CDR3 is TGCAGTGCTCCCGGGACCCCACGTGAAACAGATACGCAGTATTTT. Its protein product is CSAPGTPRETDTQYF.

This chain connects TRBV29-1 to TRBJ2-3; TRBD2 matches at 11 bases. The V segment lost 6 bases and the J segment 4 bases; nucleotides outside the gene matches: 9. Per germline, CDR1 SQVTM and CDR2 ANQGSEA. The CDR3 loop spans 15 amino acids. The CDR3 nucleotides read TGCAGCGTAACTCGGACTAGCGGGTTTGCAGATACGCAGTATTTT. This sequence encodes CSVTRTSGFADTQYF.

The CDR3 loop reads CSVESGRYNEQFF. Here the CDR3 DNA reads TGCAGCGTTGAAAGCGGGAGATACAATGAGCAGTTCTTC. This rearrangement joins TRBV29-1 to TRBJ2-1; TRBD2 matches 8 bases. The germline V gene has CDR1 SQVTM and CDR2 ANQGSEA. V gave up 2 bases and J gave up 4 bases; unmatched junction bases: 1. This CDR3 has 13 residues.

This sequence joins TRBV5-8 and TRBJ2-2; D not certain. The germline CDR1 and CDR2 sequences are SGHTS and YDEGEE. This CDR3 region has 14 residues. V was trimmed by 5 bases and J by 5 bases, leaving 13 bases between them. CDR3 sequence (DNA): TGTGCCAGCAGATCCCGTCTGAGGACCGGGGAGCTGTTTTTT. Translation: CASRSRLRTGELFF. Full variable domain (rest looked up from reference TRBV5-8 and TRBJ2-2): EAGVTQSPTHLIKTRGQQATLRCSPISGHTSVYWYQQALGLGLQFLLWYDEGEERNRGNFPPRFSGRQFPNYSSELNVNALELEDSALYLCASRSRLRTGELFFGEGSRLTVL.

At least ten counts were recorded for this clonotype. This chain connects TRBV12-3 or TRBV12-4 to TRBJ2-1, with D possibly being TRBD1 (6 bases). Trimming took off 5 bases at V and 13 bases at J, with 18 bases between the two ends. This CDR3 contains 13 residues. The CDR3 spells CASSTRQELRQFF. The CDR3 DNA sequence: TGTGCCAGCAGTACCCGACAGGAGCTTCGTCAGTTCTTC.

This clonotype has a handful of counts. V is TRBV27 and J is TRBJ2-1; no clear D. This CDR3 spans 14 amino acids. With 0 bases removed from V and 4 bases from J, the gap between germline ends came to 7 bases. CDR1 and CDR2 from the germline V gene are MNHEY and SMNVEV (reference sequence). Here the CDR3 DNA reads TGTGCCAGCAGTTTATCCCGGCAGTACAATGAGCAGTTCTTC. It codes for CASSLSRQYNEQFF.

This chain uses TRBV28 with TRBJ2-5; TRBD2 aligns across 10 bases. The J call may be incorrect, as the DNA end agrees better with TRBJ2-1. The germline CDR1 and CDR2 sequences are MDHEN and SYDVKM. CDR3 length: 16 residues. The CDR3 loop reads CASSLSGLASNNEQFF. In nucleotides, the CDR3 is TGTGCCAGCAGTTTATCGGGACTAGCGAGCAACAATGAGCAGTTCTTC.

This clonotype came up a few times. The chain joins TRBV6-5 to TRBJ2-2; D is possibly TRBD2 (5 bases). CDR1 MNHEY and CDR2 SVGAGI come from the germline V gene. The CDR3 totals 13 residues. The CDR3 spells CAEVRTYTGELFF. The CDR3 region has the DNA TGTGCTGAGGTGCGGACTTATACCGGGGAGCTGTTTTTT.

This clonotype has a handful of counts. The chain combines TRBV6-2 or TRBV6-3 with TRBJ1-2; 8 bases align to TRBD1. Germline values: CDR1 MNHEY, CDR2 SVGEGT. V dropped 4 bases and J dropped 2; count of bases not matched to a gene: 6. This CDR3 is 15 amino acids long. As DNA, the CDR3 is TGTGCCAGCAGTTCCCCGGACAGGGTCAACTATGGCTACACCTTC. This sequence encodes CASSSPDRVNYGYTF.